This T cell receptor (beta chain) derives from a study of cytomegalovirus exposure and HLA in healthy donors. Study-wide context: Across about 400 genotyped donors, just over 80% landed in the Caucasian-associated ancestry cluster. General study findings and limits: Differences between HLA loci emerged in a later analysis of TCR association rates, with DRB1 most and HLA-C fewest. Some V segments, TRBV6-2 and TRBV6-3 among them, were indistinguishable and were therefore excluded. In a later analysis, TCR beta V- and J-gene trimming showed a link to a missense DCLRE1C variant.

The CDR3 extends over 16 amino acids. V was cut by 4 bases and J by 2 bases, with 18 bases left in between. Germline loops: CDR1 SEHNR, CDR2 FQNEAQ (reference sequence). With respect to this clone: Its antigen is not identified.

The PCR ran on 60 Vbeta and 13 Jbeta primers. Repertoires were generated with immunoSEQ multiplex PCR, while TCRdb's copy carries only in-frame clones and drops some. The sample yields approximately 110,000 clones, approximately 70% seen once. The source material was PBMCs. The origin of this receptor is a man between 60 and 75 years old in good health and CMV-seropositive. The chain links TRBV7-9 to TRBJ2-7; possibly TRBD2 for D (7 bases). In nucleotides, the CDR3 is TGTGCCAGCAGCTCAACAACACAGGGAGGGACCTACGAGCAGTACTTC. It translates to CASSSTTQGGTYEQYF.